This TCR beta chain stems from a study of siplizumab effects on memory and regulatory T cells. The CDR3 has 13 amino acids. Trimming took 6 bases from V and 5 from J, leaving 13 bases between them. Germline-derived CDR1 and CDR2 are SGHNT and YENEEA. Repertoires were generated with immunoSEQ multiplex PCR, while TCRdb's copy carries only in-frame clones and drops some. The sample carries 100,000 to 120,000 clones, roughly 89% recorded once. Sequenced input: CD4+ T cells sorted from blood. The J gene is TRBJ1-1, the V gene TRBV11-3; maybe TRBD1 (5 bases). The receptor was isolated from a human donor in good health. This chain's CDR3 is CASRGSGKTEAFF. The CDR3 bases are TGTGCCAGCAGGGGGTCAGGGAAAACTGAAGCTTTCTTT.